This T cell receptor (beta chain) was sequenced in a study of T cell clonotyping in hematopoietic cell transplantation. Study-wide results and caveats: No sorting was done, leaving CD4 and CD8 contributions mixed. Pathologically expanded recipient clonotypes increased progressively from day 30 to day 180 as diversity fell.

About this clone: Its antigen is still unknown.

Generated by immunoSEQ multiplex PCR, the TCRdb table keeps only in-frame clones and is missing some. The table has about 15,000 clones, 70% to 75% seen once. The sample consisted of peripheral blood mononuclear cells. The sequence was obtained from a woman aged 55 to 70 in good health. Some clones in this sample may be carry-over from other donors' samples.

The CDR3 DNA follows: TGCAGCGTGCTACAAGGGAACTATGGCTACACCTTC. It is translated as CSVLQGNYGYTF. This chain connects TRBV29-1 to TRBJ1-2; D not certain. The CDR3 totals 12 residues. Looked up from germline, CDR1 is SQVTM and CDR2 is ANQGSEA. V lost 6 bases, J lost 2 bases, and 10 bases lay in between.